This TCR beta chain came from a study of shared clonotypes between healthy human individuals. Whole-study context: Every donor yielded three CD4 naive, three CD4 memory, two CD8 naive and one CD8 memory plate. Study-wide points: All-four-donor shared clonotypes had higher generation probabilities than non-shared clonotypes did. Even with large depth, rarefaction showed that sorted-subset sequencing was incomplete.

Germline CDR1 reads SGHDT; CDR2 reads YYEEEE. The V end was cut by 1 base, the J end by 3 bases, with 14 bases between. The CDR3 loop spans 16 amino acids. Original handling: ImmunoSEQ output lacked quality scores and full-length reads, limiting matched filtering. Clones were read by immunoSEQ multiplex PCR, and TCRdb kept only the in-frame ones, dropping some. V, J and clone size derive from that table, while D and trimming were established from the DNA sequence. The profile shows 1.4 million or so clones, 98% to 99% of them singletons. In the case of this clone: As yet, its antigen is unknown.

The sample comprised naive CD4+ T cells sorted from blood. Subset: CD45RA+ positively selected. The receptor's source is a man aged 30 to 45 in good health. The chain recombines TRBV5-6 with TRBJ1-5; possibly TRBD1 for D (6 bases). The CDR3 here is CASSLSGAASNQPQHF. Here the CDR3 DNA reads TGTGCCAGCAGCTTGTCAGGGGCAGCCTCCAATCAGCCCCAGCATTTT.